One sample yielded the 8 T cell receptor beta chains listed below, sequenced in a study of blood T cells in healthy people across ages. Sample-barcoded 5' priming and a J-beta primer mix drove a second PCR of roughly 6 to 12 cycles. TCRdb itself ran the 5' RACE reads through MiXCR, one entry per CDR3 protein. The profile shows about 810,000 distinct CDR3 sequences, 35% to 40% of them singletons. The specimen was blood. The receptors shown here come from a man younger than 35 in good health.

This clonotype turned up a few times. The rearrangement links TRBV20-1 to TRBJ2-3, with a weak D call TRBD1 (6 bases). The germline V and J ends were trimmed by 3 bases and 4 bases, with 14 bases remaining between them. The CDR3 sequence is 14 residues long. The germline V gene has CDR1 DFQATT and CDR2 SNEGSKA (reference sequence). CDR3 protein: CSARLQGGSDTQYF. The CDR3 DNA reads TGCAGTGCTAGGTTACAGGGTGGTTCAGATACGCAGTATTTT.

This clonotype showed up just a few times. The chain employs TRBV28 and TRBJ1-2; D remains unclear. Between the trimmed V and J ends, which lost 2 bases and 8 bases, there was a span of 12 bases. From germline, CDR1 is MDHEN and CDR2 SYDVKM. CDR3 length equals 13 residues. The CDR3 protein is CASSLQLPSGYTF. The CDR3 DNA reads as TGTGCCAGCAGTTTACAGTTACCCTCCGGCTACACCTTC.

This clonotype occurred many times. The chain joins TRBV5-1 to TRBJ2-3; TRBD1 might be the D (6 bases). This CDR3 spans 14 amino acids. The germline V gene encodes CDR1 SGHRS and CDR2 YFSETQ. Trimming cost V 6 bases and J 0 bases, with 11 bases left between them. DNA of the CDR3: TGCGCCAGCATCGGACAGCTTAGCACAGATACGCAGTATTTT. Its protein is CASIGQLSTDTQYF.

This clonotype was counted a single time. This chain links TRBV3-1 with TRBJ2-2; maybe TRBD2 (6 bases). Trimming took 4 bases from V and 0 from J, leaving 12 bases between them. Per the germline V gene, CDR1 is LGHDT and CDR2 is YNNKEL (reference sequence). The CDR3 is 16 amino acids. CDR3 residues: CASSPHGTPNTGELFF. The CDR3 nucleotides are TGTGCCAGCAGCCCTCACGGGACTCCGAACACCGGGGAGCTGTTTTTT.

V is TRBV4-3 and J is TRBJ1-5, with unresolved D. Trimming cost V 1 base and J 4 bases, with 14 bases left between them. CDR3 length: 16 amino acids. Germline CDR1 and CDR2: LGHNA and YSLEER. The CDR3 loop reads CASSQGRRLRNQPQHF. The CDR3 DNA is TGCGCCAGCAGCCAAGGTCGCCGGCTAAGGAATCAGCCCCAGCATTTT.

The chain is built from TRBV4-1 and TRBJ1-4; the D is unclear. The CDR3 spans 16 residues. V gave up 4 bases and J gave up 0 bases, with 12 bases separating them. CDR1 and CDR2 from the germline V gene are MGHRA and YSYEKL. The CDR3 loop reads CASSLRPEATNEKLFF. In nucleotides, the CDR3 is TGCGCCAGCAGCCTCCGTCCCGAGGCAACTAATGAAAAACTGTTTTTT.

The chain couples TRBV12-3 or TRBV12-4 to TRBJ2-3; D ambiguous. The germline V and J ends were trimmed by 6 bases and 6 bases, with 16 bases remaining between them. The CDR3 consists of 14 residues. The CDR3, as DNA: TGTGCCAGCAGCATCGGAGTGATTTCCGATACGCAGTATTTT. This codes for CASSIGVISDTQYF.

V and J are TRBV20-1 and TRBJ1-5, with no clear D. With 3 bases removed from V and 3 bases from J, the gap between germline ends came to 6 bases. The germline V gene encodes CDR1 DFQATT and CDR2 SNEGSKA (reference sequence). The length of the CDR3 is 12 residues. The CDR3 DNA reads TGCAGTGCTAGGGAATTCAATCAGCCCCAGCATTTT. Translating it yields CSAREFNQPQHF.